This T cell receptor beta chain emerged from a study of blood T cell repertoires in COVID-19 (dated by TCRdb to 2020 to 2021). About the study as a whole: Collaborator samples came from the United States, Italy and Spain and covered acute and convalescent phases of COVID-19. Sample metadata almost always included a de-identified subject ID, COVID-19 status, age in years and sex. The repertoires were released in a freely available public database intended as a resource for research on the immune response to SARS-CoV-2. The samples were drawn from two sources: the first 160 participants of the ongoing ImmuneRACE study, and over 950 subjects contributed by 6 global collaborators. Where available, HLA class I and class II types were obtained from metadata supplied by the sample provider rather than from assay-based typing. Subjects who had been exposed to COVID-19, were actively infected with it, or had recovered from it provided the deeply sampled blood TCRbeta repertoires that made up the dataset. The prospective study material was composed of cDNA or gDNA derived from T cells, B-cell-depleted T cells, or PBMCs. Summary of the overall study and its limitations: The quantity of clinical and demographic metadata differed by source and by participant and was supplied without curation.

The CDR3, cysteine through phenylalanine, is 11 amino acids long. Only the CDR3 DNA is retained, 33 bases long and in frame from the first base. V loses 4 bases, J loses 16 bases, and the germline ends lie 14 bases apart. The CDR1 and CDR2 encoded by the germline V gene (reference sequence) are DFQATT and SNEGSKA. Whole blood was collected in K2EDTA tubes by collaborating institutions according to the institutions' own protocols. For TCRbeta analysis, collaborators shipped samples as frozen whole blood, isolated PBMCs, or DNA extracted from either of those sample types. TCRbeta CDR3 regions were amplified from genomic DNA by means of the immunoSEQ Assay, a bias-controlled multiplex PCR. For the original study's pipeline: Nucleated cell counts per sample were estimated from amplification of reference gene primers within the assay. To quantify the absolute abundance of each unique TCRbeta CDR3 rearrangement, sequence reads were collapsed and filtered. For each sample, productive Simpson clonality was calculated by taking the square root of Simpson's diversity index across productive rearrangements. TCRdb retrieved this table from immuneACCESS and kept in-frame rearrangements only. Not all clones are present; in checked studies, unresolved V genes account for under half, and no reason is known for the remainder. V, J and clone size reflect that table, while D and trimming were determined from the DNA. Recorded for this sample are roughly 140,000 clones; 80% of them occurred a single time. The leading ten clones occupy over 0.5% of the sample.

Only one count was recorded for this clone. Its antigen is unknown. No quality values exist for individual bases; no much larger clone is one base distant. In this chain, TRBV20-1 is recombined with TRBJ1-6, and the D gene may be TRBD1, 6 bases matching. This receptor was obtained from a man in his sixties with acute or convalescent COVID-19. The sample taken for sequencing was peripheral blood. This receptor carries the CDR3 CSAIQLTGLHF. Here is the DNA: TGCAGTGCTATCCAGCTCACAGGGCTCCACTTT.